Following are 27 T cell receptor beta chains from one sample sequenced in a study of blood T cell repertoires in COVID-19. The assay was immunoSEQ multiplex PCR, and TCRdb's table has in-frame clones only and misses some. The sample lists 110,000 to 150,000 clones; 78% were seen once. The source material was PBMCs or T cells enriched from blood (not recorded which). These receptors were taken from a woman between 45 and 60 years old who had recovered from COVID-19.

This clone was counted a few times. The gene calls are TRBV9 and TRBJ2-5; 7 bases line up with TRBD1. Trimming removed 2 bases from V and 2 bases from J; junction bases left unmatched: 3. The CDR3 totals 14 residues. Germline V gives CDR1 SGDLS, CDR2 YYNGEE. Here the CDR3 DNA reads TGTGCCAGCAGCGTCCGGGGACAGCAAGAGACCCAGTACTTC. It is translated as CASSVRGQQETQYF.

The rearrangement links TRBV6-5 to TRBJ1-1; maybe TRBD1 (6 bases). Trimming removed 7 bases from V and 0 bases from J, with 15 bases in between. Germline-derived CDR1 and CDR2 are MNHEY and SVGAGI. The CDR3 is 15 amino acids. The CDR3 nucleotides read TGTGCCAGCATAGAGGACAGACTGATGAACACTGAAGCTTTCTTT. Its protein is CASIEDRLMNTEAFF.

This rearrangement joins TRBV7-7 to TRBJ1-3, with D hard to call. Germline V gene data show CDR1 as SSHAT and CDR2 as FNYEAQ (reference sequence). The CDR3 sequence is 15 residues long. V was cut by 2 bases and J by 0 bases, with 8 bases left in between. The CDR3 here is CASSLNRYSGNTIYF. The CDR3 coding sequence is TGTGCCAGCAGCTTAAACCGCTACTCTGGAAACACCATATATTTT. The variable domain in full, completed from reference TRBV7-7 and TRBJ1-3, reads GAGVSQSPRYKVTKRGQDVTLRCDPISSHATLYWYQQALGQGPEFLTYFNYEAQPDKSGLPSDRFSAERPEGSISTLTIQRTEQRDSAMYRCASSLNRYSGNTIYFGEGSWLTVV.

The V and J genes are TRBV19 and TRBJ1-2, with 7 bases that match TRBD1. Germline V CDR1 and CDR2: LNHDA, SQIVND (reference sequence). V lost 7 bases to trimming and J lost 1 base; unmatched junction nucleotides: 18. This CDR3 has 18 amino acids. As DNA, the CDR3 is TGTGCCAGTAAAGTATATATTGGGACAGCCGTCCGTAACTATGGCTACACCTTC. Translation: CASKVYIGTAVRNYGYTF.

The chain joins TRBV5-5 to TRBJ1-1, with no clear D. The germline V gene has CDR1 SGHKS and CDR2 YYEKEE (reference sequence). V was pared by 2 bases and J by 4 bases, with 9 bases between. The CDR3 is made up of 13 amino acids. The CDR3 spells CASSFGVGTEAFF. CDR3 sequence (DNA): TGTGCCAGCAGCTTCGGAGTTGGCACTGAAGCTTTCTTT.

The V and J genes are TRBV19 and TRBJ1-6; 7 positions match TRBD1. Per the germline V gene, CDR1 is LNHDA and CDR2 is SQIVND (reference sequence). The V gene end was trimmed by 1 base and the J gene end by 10 bases; junction bases not matched to a gene: 4. The CDR3 consists of 14 residues. The CDR3 DNA sequence: TGTGCCAGTAGTATAGGACAGGGATTATCACCCCTCCACTTT. Residues: CASSIGQGLSPLHF.

This clone showed up just a few times. This chain links TRBV30 with TRBJ1-2, with TRBD1 matching 7 bases. V was pared by 1 base and J by 5 bases, with 4 bases of the junction left unmatched. Germline assignment: CDR1 GTSNPN and CDR2 SVGIG (reference sequence). This CDR3 region has 13 residues. The CDR3 DNA follows: TGTGCCTGGAGTGACAGGGGTTGGTATGGCTACACCTTC. As protein: CAWSDRGWYGYTF. The entire variable domain, with the rest obtained from reference TRBV30 and TRBJ1-2, is as follows: SQTIHQWPATLVQPVGSPLSLECTVEGTSNPNLYWYRQAAGRGLQLLFYSVGIGQISSEVPQNLSASRPQDRQFILSSKKLLLSDSGFYLCAWSDRGWYGYTFGSGTRLTVV.

This clone was found a few times. The chain couples TRBV7-3 to TRBJ2-6; 11 bases match TRBD2. Germline values: CDR1 SGHTA, CDR2 FQGTGA. The CDR3 length is 18 residues. With 3 bases clipped from V and 0 bases from J, the junction kept 4 bases outside the gene matches. The CDR3 nucleotides are TGTGCCAGCAGCTTGACTAGCGGGGTCTCCTCTGGGGCCAACGTCCTGACTTTC. Translating it yields CASSLTSGVSSGANVLTF.

This chain connects TRBV4-1 to TRBJ1-2, with 9 nucleotides matching TRBD1. CDR1 is MGHRA, CDR2 YSYEKL, per germline. With 1 base clipped from V and 2 bases from J, the junction kept 5 bases outside the gene matches. The CDR3 sequence is 16 residues long. Here the CDR3 reads CASSQGRDRVNYGYTF. In nucleotides, the CDR3 is TGCGCCAGCAGCCAAGGCCGGGACAGGGTCAACTATGGCTACACCTTC.

V usage is TRBV23-1 and J usage is TRBJ1-5; D ambiguous. TRBV23-1 is an ORF for which the function is uncertain. V lost 7 bases to trimming and J lost 6 bases, with 19 bases between them. CDR3 length equals 15 residues. The CDR3 coding sequence is TGCGCCAGCAATAGGCCCCCGCGGGCGCGTCAGCCCCAGCATTTT. Protein product: CASNRPPRARQPQHF.

This sequence joins TRBV14 and TRBJ1-2, with 7 bases lining up with TRBD1. The germline V gene encodes CDR1 SGHDN and CDR2 FVKESK. Germline trimming cut 3 bases from V and 6 bases from J; bases unmatched to any gene: 4. This CDR3 is 13 amino acids long. The CDR3 DNA sequence: TGTGCCAGCAGCCACCTAACAGGGGATGGCTACACCTTC. Protein product: CASSHLTGDGYTF.

The rearrangement uses TRBV7-3 and TRBJ2-1; 8 bases are shared with TRBD2. V was clipped by 2 bases and J by 5 bases; unmatched bases: 5. This CDR3 has 15 residues. Germline CDR1 and CDR2: SGHTA and FQGTGA. The CDR3, as DNA: TGTGCCAGCAGCTTAGGCGGGGGGCTTGACAATGAGCAGTTCTTC. Residues: CASSLGGGLDNEQFF.

V gene TRBV10-3 combines with J gene TRBJ2-1, with a weak D call TRBD2 (6 bases). CDR3 length equals 15 residues. V lost 5 bases and J lost 6, with 17 bases in between. Germline CDR1 is ENHRY and CDR2 is SYGVKD. CDR3 sequence reads: CAISPISGMGNEQFF. The CDR3 bases are TGTGCCATCAGTCCGATTAGCGGAATGGGCAATGAGCAGTTCTTC.

Details on this clone: The junction and the germline gene differ at one end; a read error may be behind it. J is TRBJ1-3 and V is TRBV28; 7 nucleotides match TRBD1. The germline V gene encodes CDR1 MDHEN and CDR2 SYDVKM. The length of the CDR3 is 11 residues. The CDR3 sequence is CASSLRGDSSF. CDR3 nucleotides: TGTGCCAGCAGTTTAAGGGGGGACAGTTCGTTT.

This chain links TRBV19 with TRBJ2-2; D is uncertain. The germline V and J ends were trimmed by 9 bases and 4 bases, with 18 bases remaining between them. The CDR3 length is 15 residues. Per germline, CDR1 LNHDA and CDR2 SQIVND (reference sequence). The chain's CDR3 is CASRPKASGTGELFF. DNA of the CDR3: TGTGCCAGCCGTCCGAAGGCTTCGGGCACCGGGGAGCTGTTTTTT.

This chain uses TRBV12-3 or TRBV12-4 with TRBJ1-1; D gene ambiguous. Trimming removed 8 bases from V and 5 bases from J, with 15 bases in between. The CDR3 has 13 residues. CDR3 DNA: TGTGCCAGCGCAACTAACCCGGAGACTGAAGCTTTCTTT. Amino acids: CASATNPETEAFF.

The chain recombines TRBV11-2 with TRBJ1-2; D perhaps matches TRBD1 (5 bases). Germline V lookup: CDR1 SGHAT, CDR2 FQNNGV. The V gene lost 2 bases and the J gene lost 7 bases, with 14 bases spanning the gap. This CDR3 contains 14 residues. The CDR3, as DNA: TGTGCCAGCAGCTTACTCTTTACAGGCTCTGGCTACACCTTC. It encodes CASSLLFTGSGYTF.

The chain has TRBV5-8 and TRBJ1-4; D gene unclear. Per the germline V gene, CDR1 is SGHTS and CDR2 is YDEGEE. This CDR3 comprises 14 residues. Between the trimmed V and J ends, which lost 1 base and 8 bases, there was a span of 12 bases. The CDR3: CASSLLRFREKLFF. The DNA for the CDR3 is TGTGCCAGCAGCTTGTTGCGCTTCCGAGAAAAACTGTTTTTT.

This sequence joins TRBV7-8 and TRBJ2-3; 7 positions agree with TRBD1. After removal of 3 bases from V and 3 bases from J, the junction contained 3 bases not matched to a gene. The CDR3 length is 14 residues. Germline lookup yields CDR1 SGHVS and CDR2 FQNEAQ. The CDR3 DNA follows: TGTGCCAGCAGCTTGACAGGGTTGACAGATACGCAGTATTTT. This translates into CASSLTGLTDTQYF.

The J gene is TRBJ1-6, the V gene TRBV5-1, with D perhaps matching TRBD1 (6 bases). CDR3 length equals 15 residues. The V and J ends lost 4 bases and 7 bases respectively, with 15 bases between them. The V gene's germline CDR1 is SGHRS and CDR2 YFSETQ. CDR3 bases: TGCGCCAGCAGCGCGACAGGCCCTAACAATTCACCCCTCCACTTT. Its protein product is CASSATGPNNSPLHF. The entire variable domain, with the rest obtained from reference TRBV5-1 and TRBJ1-6, is as follows: KAGVTQTPRYLIKTRGQQVTLSCSPISGHRSVSWYQQTPGQGLQFLFEYFSETQRNKGNFPGRFSGRQFSNSRSEMNVSTLELGDSALYLCASSATGPNNSPLHFGNGTRLTVT.

This CDR3 is CASSLVGNSYNEQFF. CDR3 bases: TGTGCCAGCAGCCTTGTAGGAAACAGCTACAATGAGCAGTTCTTC. The chain combines TRBV3-1 (or the pseudogene TRBV3-2) with TRBJ2-1; D remains unclear. Per germline, CDR1 LGHDT and CDR2 YNNKEL (reference sequence). The CDR3 runs 15 residues. The germline V and J ends were trimmed by 4 bases and 3 bases, with 13 bases remaining between them.

This clone occurred a few times. The chain uses TRBV6-2 or TRBV6-3 and TRBJ2-1; possible D gene TRBD2, 5 bases. Germline lookup yields CDR1 MNHEY and CDR2 SVGEGT. This CDR3 region has 14 residues. With 7 bases removed from V and 8 bases from J, the gap between germline ends came to 18 bases. DNA of the CDR3: TGTGCCAGCACCCCGCCGACTAACCGGGATGAGCAGTTCTTC. As protein: CASTPPTNRDEQFF.

This clone was recorded a few times. The chain links TRBV2 to TRBJ1-4; possibly TRBD1 for D (6 bases). Germline CDR1 is SNHLY and CDR2 is FYNNEI. CDR3 length: 14 residues. Trimming stripped 5 bases from V and 8 bases from J, with 15 bases between. In DNA, the CDR3 is TGTGCCAGCAGTAGTCAGGGGTGGACCGAAAAACTGTTTTTT. This sequence encodes CASSSQGWTEKLFF.

The chain combines TRBV2 with TRBJ2-2; possible D gene TRBD2, 5 bases. This CDR3 spans 14 amino acids. Germline assignment: CDR1 SNHLY and CDR2 FYNNEI. Trimming took off 5 bases at V and 5 bases at J, with 12 bases between the two ends. For the CDR3, the DNA is TGTGCCAGCAGTCAGTATCGGGGTACCGGGGAGCTGTTTTTT. It translates to CASSQYRGTGELFF.

This clone was counted only a few times. The chain recombines TRBV10-3 with TRBJ2-5; 8 bases map to TRBD1. CDR3 length: 12 residues. CDR1 ENHRY and CDR2 SYGVKD come from the germline V gene. Trimming took 0 bases from V and 9 from J; bases not matched to a gene: 0. The CDR3 sequence: CAISESTGAQYF. CDR3 DNA sequence: TGTGCCATCAGTGAGTCGACAGGGGCCCAGTACTTC.

The V gene is TRBV19, the J gene TRBJ1-5; TRBD1 might be the D (6 bases). CDR1 and CDR2 (germline): LNHDA, SQIVND (reference sequence). Trimming took 10 bases from V and 5 from J, leaving 21 bases between them. This CDR3 is built from 15 residues. For the CDR3, the DNA is TGTGCCACCGCCTTGGCAGGGGTATCGTATCAGCCCCAGCATTTT. It specifies CATALAGVSYQPQHF.

This chain links TRBV5-1 with TRBJ2-5, with 7 positions matching TRBD2. Germline V CDR1 and CDR2: SGHRS, YFSETQ. CDR3 length equals 15 residues. The V segment lost 3 bases and the J segment 2 bases; nucleotides outside the gene matches: 7. CDR3 protein: CASSWGGGQQETQYF. The CDR3 DNA follows: TGCGCCAGCAGCTGGGGGGGTGGCCAGCAAGAGACCCAGTACTTC. Based on the CDR3 plus reference TRBV5-1 and TRBJ2-5, the full variable domain is KAGVTQTPRYLIKTRGQQVTLSCSPISGHRSVSWYQQTPGQGLQFLFEYFSETQRNKGNFPGRFSGRQFSNSRSEMNVSTLELGDSALYLCASSWGGGQQETQYFGPGTRLLVL.